The 9 T cell receptor beta chains below were found in one sample sequenced in a study of T-cell reconstitution after alpha-beta-depleted transplantation in children. A library of TCRbeta sequences, prepared with unique molecular identifiers, was generated. A single record per CDR3 protein comes from TCRdb applying MiXCR to the PCR reads. The data contain a few hundred thousand distinct CDR3 sequences, roughly 24% of them seen just once; the ten biggest clones take up around 2.5%. The specimen was PBMCs, collected before TCRalphabeta/CD19-depleted stem cell transplant. These receptors originate from a girl aged 2-10 years with Fanconi anemia, due to receive a stem cell transplant.

V and J are TRBV29-1 and TRBJ2-1; 7 positions match TRBD1. Trimming took 3 bases from V and 4 from J; bases not matched to a gene: 9. CDR3 length: 15 amino acids. Germline V CDR1 and CDR2: SQVTM, ANQGSEA. The CDR3 protein is CSVEGVGDRYNEQFF. As DNA, the CDR3 is TGCAGCGTTGAGGGAGTGGGGGACAGATACAATGAGCAGTTCTTC.

There are a few counts of this clonotype. The chain employs TRBV5-1 and TRBJ2-1; no clear D. Germline assignment: CDR1 SGHRS and CDR2 YFSETQ. V was trimmed by 2 bases and J by 4 bases, leaving 10 bases between them. The CDR3 loop spans 14 amino acids. The CDR3 is CASSFDISYNEQFF. DNA of the CDR3: TGCGCCAGCAGCTTCGACATATCTTACAATGAGCAGTTCTTC.

The chain employs TRBV4-2 and TRBJ2-7, with D possibly being TRBD1 or TRBD2 (6 bases each). Trimming took off 4 bases at V and 3 bases at J, with 19 bases between the two ends. Germline lookup yields CDR1 LGHNA and CDR2 YNFKEQ. The CDR3 is made up of 16 amino acids. The CDR3 here is CASSPPKGGGFYEQYF. The CDR3, as DNA: TGTGCCAGCAGCCCTCCAAAAGGGGGAGGCTTCTACGAGCAGTACTTC.

This clonotype came up a few times. The chain has TRBV20-1 and TRBJ2-5; D is tentatively TRBD1 or TRBD2 (6 bases each). Germline CDR1 is DFQATT and CDR2 is SNEGSKA (reference sequence). The CDR3 consists of 14 residues. The V end lost 3 bases, the J end lost 2 bases, and 13 bases lay between the germline ends. In nucleotides, the CDR3 is TGCAGTGCTAGGCCGGGGGCCTATCAAGAGACCCAGTACTTC. This translates into CSARPGAYQETQYF.

This chain connects TRBV10-1 to TRBJ2-7; 9 positions agree with TRBD2. Per germline, CDR1 WNHNN and CDR2 SYGVQD (reference sequence). The CDR3 spans 18 residues. V lost 2 bases, J lost 0 bases, and 11 bases stayed unmatched. CDR3 bases: TGCGCCAGCAGTGAGATCTCTTCTAGCGGGATGAGCTCCTACGAGCAGTACTTC. Encoded protein: CASSEISSSGMSSYEQYF.

Many counts were recorded for this clonotype. The J gene is TRBJ2-7, the V gene TRBV14; 14 bases are a match to TRBD2. Germline V gives CDR1 SGHDN, CDR2 FVKESK. This CDR3 is built from 14 residues. V lost 6 bases and J lost 4; bases outside the gene matches: 2. The CDR3 protein is CASRGTSGSYEQYF. CDR3 bases: TGTGCCAGCAGAGGGACTAGCGGGAGTTACGAGCAGTACTTC.

The sample holds many counts of this clonotype. The gene calls are TRBV7-9 and TRBJ1-2; D is ambiguous. Per germline, CDR1 SEHNR and CDR2 FQNEAQ (reference sequence). The CDR3 is made up of 13 amino acids. Trimming removed 2 bases at V and 8 bases at J, with 12 bases between. The CDR3 sequence: CASSLTGERGYTF. CDR3 sequence (DNA): TGTGCCAGCAGCTTAACCGGGGAGAGGGGCTACACCTTC.

This clonotype was recorded many times. J is TRBJ1-2 and V is TRBV28; 8 positions match TRBD1. V was pared by 6 bases and J by 9 bases, with 9 bases of the junction left unmatched. CDR3 length: 13 amino acids. Germline V gives CDR1 MDHEN, CDR2 SYDVKM. The CDR3 sequence is CASSSYQGARYTF. DNA for the CDR3: TGTGCCAGCAGCTCTTACCAGGGGGCACGCTACACCTTC.

As concerns this clonotype: No conserved phenylalanine or tryptophan ends this CDR3, so it is likely a read error. It is unclear where the CDR3 begins or ends on the DNA, so no DNA is shown, and the CDR3 is as TCRdb lists it. This chain connects TRBV5-1 to TRBJ2-1; TRBD1 was called by the table and not checked on the DNA. The CDR3 has 14 residues if both end residues are counted. From germline, CDR1 is SGHRS and CDR2 YFSETQ. The CDR3 sequence: CASRPTGELGNRFI.